Presented here are 25 T cell receptor beta chains from one specimen sequenced in a study of T cell responses to AZD1222 COVID-19 vaccine. Produced via immunoSEQ multiplex PCR; TCRdb's table is partial and in-frame only. The repertoire consists of about 87,000 clones, with approximately 90% occurring once and the leading ten covering less than 3.5%. This sample comprised peripheral blood, obtained on day 0 of AZD1222 vaccination. Every receptor here comes from an adult in good health.

This clone was recorded a few times. The chain has TRBV4-1 and TRBJ2-7; TRBD1 matches at 9 bases. The CDR3 has 14 amino acids. CDR1 is MGHRA and CDR2 is YSYEKL in the germline V gene. Trimming cost V 5 bases and J 7 bases; bases outside gene matches: 9. CDR3 in DNA: TGCGCCAGCAGCAGCCGGGACAGGGCGGGAGAGCAGTACTTC. Translation: CASSSRDRAGEQYF.

The genes are TRBV6-1 and TRBJ2-7, with D tentatively TRBD1 (7 bases). The CDR3 is 14 amino acids. V gave up 2 bases and J gave up 3 bases, with 11 bases separating them. Germline values: CDR1 MNHNS, CDR2 SASEGT. DNA of the CDR3: TGTGCCAGCAGTGAACGCCAGGGGGGCTACGAGCAGTACTTC. The encoded protein is CASSERQGGYEQYF.

This clone was recorded once. The chain carries TRBV30 and TRBJ1-1, with TRBD1 matching 9 bases. CDR3 length: 14 residues. V was clipped by 5 bases and J by 4 bases; unmatched bases: 8. CDR1 and CDR2 (germline): GTSNPN, SVGIG (reference sequence). The CDR3 DNA follows: TGTGCCTGGGGTGACACGACAGGGGGCACTGAAGCTTTCTTT. Encoded protein: CAWGDTTGGTEAFF.

The chain combines TRBV10-3 with TRBJ1-2, with a possible D match to TRBD1 (6 bases). This CDR3 spans 14 amino acids. The germline V gene has CDR1 ENHRY and CDR2 SYGVKD. Trimming shortened V by 2 bases and J by 2 bases, and 9 bases separated the two germline ends. The CDR3 loop reads CAISEGGENYGYTF. The CDR3 nucleotides are TGTGCCATCAGTGAGGGGGGCGAGAACTATGGCTACACCTTC.

The chain carries TRBV15 and TRBJ2-1; 8 bases line up with TRBD1. Germline CDR1 is LNHNV and CDR2 is YYDKDF (reference sequence). Trimming removed 3 bases from V and 6 bases from J; junction bases left unmatched: 1. CDR3 size: 13 residues. CDR3 nucleotide sequence: TGTGCCACCAGCAGGGACAGGGTCAATGAGCAGTTCTTC. Translating it yields CATSRDRVNEQFF.

This CDR3 is CATSDLVSGNNNEQFF. CDR3 sequence (DNA): TGTGCCACCAGTGATTTGGTCAGCGGGAACAACAATGAGCAGTTCTTC. V is TRBV24-1 and J is TRBJ2-1, with TRBD2 matching 7 bases. The CDR3 is 16 residues long. V was pared by 0 bases and J by 5 bases, with 6 bases of the junction left unmatched. The germline gives CDR1 KGHDR, CDR2 SFDVKD.

The chain recombines TRBV10-2 with TRBJ2-1; perhaps TRBD1 as D (6 bases). The CDR3 consists of 15 residues. V shed 6 bases and J shed 1 base, with 13 bases lying between them. The germline V gene encodes CDR1 WSHSY and CDR2 SAAADI. The CDR3 is CASRIQGSSYNEQFF. The CDR3 DNA follows: TGCGCCAGCAGGATCCAGGGGAGTTCCTACAATGAGCAGTTCTTC.

The genes are TRBV3-1 (or the pseudogene TRBV3-2) and TRBJ2-2, with D tentatively TRBD1 (5 bases). V lost 6 bases and J 4 bases, leaving 12 bases between the germline ends. CDR1 and CDR2 from the germline V gene are LGHDT and YNNKEL (reference sequence). CDR3 length: 14 amino acids. In nucleotides, the CDR3 is TGTGCCAGCAGGTTCCAGGGAAGCACCGGGGAGCTGTTTTTT. Translation: CASRFQGSTGELFF.

Only one count was recorded for this clone. The gene calls are TRBV6-6 and TRBJ2-7; 8 bases are shared with TRBD1. The germline gives CDR1 MNHNY, CDR2 SVGAGI (reference sequence). The CDR3 spans 15 residues. The J segment lost 5 bases and the V segment lost 2 bases, leaving 8 bases of the junction unmatched. CDR3 nucleotides: TGTGCCAGCAGTTACGCCGCGGACAGGGTAAACGAGCAGTACTTC. Protein product: CASSYAADRVNEQYF.

The rearrangement links TRBV28 to TRBJ2-7; 11 nucleotides agree with TRBD2. Germline values: CDR1 MDHEN, CDR2 SYDVKM. J was trimmed by 0 bases and V by 5 bases; bases with no gene match: 6. CDR3 length: 16 amino acids. CDR3 sequence (DNA): TGTGCCAGCAGTCCCCACCTAGCGGGAGGCTCCTACGAGCAGTACTTC. Protein: CASSPHLAGGSYEQYF.

This clone came up a few times. The rearrangement links TRBV28 to TRBJ1-2, with unresolved D. Germline CDR1 is MDHEN and CDR2 is SYDVKM. V was trimmed by 5 bases and J by 8 bases, leaving 18 bases between them. The CDR3 loop spans 14 amino acids. DNA for the CDR3: TGTGCCAGCAGTATGTCGGGGTCTGTGCGGGGCTACACCTTC. Translated: CASSMSGSVRGYTF.

The rearrangement links TRBV18 to TRBJ1-5; unclear D gene. Germline values: CDR1 KGHSH, CDR2 LQKENI. This CDR3 contains 13 residues. Trimming removed 5 bases at V and 0 bases at J, with 5 bases between. The CDR3 is CASSEVSNQPQHF. The CDR3 DNA follows: TGTGCCAGCTCAGAAGTTAGCAATCAGCCCCAGCATTTT.

The V and J genes are TRBV7-9 and TRBJ1-2; possibly TRBD1 for D (5 bases). Trimming pared 6 bases from V and 8 bases from J, leaving 19 bases between. This CDR3 region has 14 residues. CDR1 SEHNR and CDR2 FQNEAQ come from the germline V gene (reference sequence). The CDR3 coding sequence is TGTGCCAGCAGTCGATCGACAGCTACCCAGGGCTACACCTTC. Amino acids: CASSRSTATQGYTF.

The chain couples TRBV29-1 to TRBJ2-1; D remains ambiguous. CDR1 SQVTM and CDR2 ANQGSEA come from the germline V gene. This CDR3 region has 12 residues. The V gene lost 5 bases and the J gene lost 4 bases, with 9 bases spanning the gap. The CDR3 region has the DNA TGCAGCGTTCGTGTGATTTACAATGAGCAGTTCTTC. The encoded protein is CSVRVIYNEQFF.

The chain carries TRBV18 and TRBJ2-7; D may be TRBD2 (5 bases). V gave up 4 bases and J gave up 2 bases, with 9 bases separating them. This CDR3 has 13 amino acids. Germline values: CDR1 KGHSH, CDR2 LQKENI. The CDR3 bases are TGTGCCAGCTCACAGGACTCGGCCTACGAGCAGTACTTC. Protein sequence: CASSQDSAYEQYF.

This chain joins TRBV9 and TRBJ1-2, with D maybe TRBD1 (6 bases). The CDR3 totals 14 residues. Germline V gives CDR1 SGDLS, CDR2 YYNGEE. Trimming shortened V by 0 bases and J by 8 bases, and 14 bases separated the two germline ends. CDR3 sequence: CASSVEGDADGYTF. The DNA of the CDR3 is TGTGCCAGCAGCGTAGAGGGGGATGCGGACGGCTACACCTTC.

The chain carries TRBV7-2 and TRBJ2-4, with a possible D match to TRBD1 (6 bases). Germline values: CDR1 SGHTA, CDR2 FQGNSA. CDR3 length: 16 residues. The V end lost 5 bases, the J end lost 1 base, and 15 bases lay between the germline ends. DNA for the CDR3: TGTGCCAGCAGCGGGGTGGCAGGGGCTGCCAAAAACATTCAGTACTTC. Amino acid sequence: CASSGVAGAAKNIQYF. The whole variable domain, remainder taken from reference TRBV7-2 and TRBJ2-4, is GAGVSQSPSNKVTEKGKDVELRCDPISGHTALYWYRQSLGQGLEFLIYFQGNSAPDKSGLPSDRFSAERTGGSVSTLTIQRTQQEDSAVYLCASSGVAGAAKNIQYFGAGTRLSVL.

J is TRBJ1-2 and V is TRBV5-1; D gene uncertain. Germline V gene data show CDR1 as SGHRS and CDR2 as YFSETQ. With 2 bases removed from V and 2 bases from J, the gap between germline ends came to 7 bases. The CDR3 spans 13 residues. CDR3 sequence (DNA): TGCGCCAGCAGCTTCTCAGACAACTATGGCTACACCTTC. Translated, it gives CASSFSDNYGYTF.

This chain joins TRBV19 and TRBJ1-1, with 9 bases identical to TRBD1. This CDR3 is 16 amino acids long. The germline CDR1 and CDR2 sequences are LNHDA and SQIVND (reference sequence). After removal of 5 bases from V and 1 base from J, the junction contained 8 bases not matched to a gene. The CDR3 reads CASSVIRGQGNTEAFF. DNA of the CDR3: TGTGCCAGTAGTGTAATACGGGGACAGGGGAACACTGAAGCTTTCTTT. Full variable domain (remainder filled in from reference TRBV19 and TRBJ1-1): DGGITQSPKYLFRKEGQNVTLSCEQNLNHDAMYWYRQDPGQGLRLIYYSQIVNDFQKGDIAEGYSVSREKKESFPLTVTSAQKNPTAFYLCASSVIRGQGNTEAFFGQGTRLTVV.

This CDR3 is CASSLAPWGQDEQYF. Here the CDR3 DNA reads TGTGCCAGCAGCTTAGCCCCTTGGGGGCAGGACGAGCAGTACTTC. The chain employs TRBV7-9 and TRBJ2-7, with a weak D call TRBD1 (6 bases). Germline V gene lookup returns CDR1 SEHNR and CDR2 FQNEAQ (reference sequence). Trimming took 0 bases from V and 5 from J, leaving 14 bases between them. This CDR3 is 15 amino acids long.

V and J are TRBV10-3 and TRBJ1-3; D remains unclear. The CDR3 spans 11 residues. Trimming removed 5 bases at V and 4 bases at J, with 3 bases between. CDR1 is ENHRY and CDR2 is SYGVKD in the germline V gene. The CDR3, as DNA: TGTGCCATCAGTCAGGGAAACACCATATATTTT. Its protein product is CAISQGNTIYF.

The V and J genes are TRBV3-1 (or the pseudogene TRBV3-2) and TRBJ2-5, with 11 bases fitting TRBD1. Germline CDR1 and CDR2: LGHDT and YNNKEL (reference sequence). The CDR3 is made up of 19 amino acids. Unmatched junction bases numbered 16, after V lost 4 bases and J lost 3 bases. The CDR3 protein is CASSPLGQGARYGEETQYF. DNA for the CDR3: TGTGCCAGCAGCCCGCTAGGACAGGGGGCGCGGTATGGTGAAGAGACCCAGTACTTC.

The chain uses TRBV19 and TRBJ2-3; TRBD1 or TRBD2 may be the D gene (8 bases each). Germline V CDR1 and CDR2: LNHDA, SQIVND (reference sequence). V was clipped by 6 bases and J by 0 bases, with 19 bases between them. The CDR3 loop spans 17 amino acids. CDR3 sequence: CASRPGQGLVSTDTQYF. The CDR3, as DNA: TGTGCCAGTAGACCTGGACAGGGACTAGTGAGCACAGATACGCAGTATTTT.

This rearrangement joins TRBV24-1 to TRBJ2-3; TRBD1 is a possible D gene (6 bases). V lost 2 bases, J lost 4 bases, and 18 bases lay in between. This CDR3 contains 17 residues. Germline lookup yields CDR1 KGHDR and CDR2 SFDVKD. The CDR3 loop reads CATSDWGPPGEPDTQYF. The CDR3, as DNA: TGTGCCACCAGTGATTGGGGGCCGCCCGGGGAGCCAGATACGCAGTATTTT.

The chain carries TRBV30 and TRBJ1-6; 7 bases are shared with TRBD1. This CDR3 comprises 15 residues. V was clipped by 0 bases and J by 6 bases; unmatched bases: 5. Germline assignment: CDR1 GTSNPN and CDR2 SVGIG (reference sequence). The CDR3 DNA is TGTGCCTGGAGTGTAGATACAGGGGCTAATTCACCCCTCCACTTT. This encodes CAWSVDTGANSPLHF.